The 20 T cell receptor beta chains reported below all come from one sample, sequenced in a study of patients and donors after allogeneic stem cell transplantation. TCRdb reanalysed the RT-PCR reads using MiXCR and keeps one entry per CDR3 protein. The sample gives about 57,000 distinct CDR3 sequences, roughly 14% of which show up once; roughly 34% is in the top ten. Sequenced material: blood, either unsorted or a sorted T cell fraction (not recorded which). The receptors stem from a human donor who was either an allogeneic HSCT recipient or a stem cell or donor lymphocyte infusion donor (not recorded which). It is not recorded whose cells these are; they may come from a transplant donor.

This chain links TRBV6-2 or TRBV6-3 with TRBJ2-2; D is uncertain. Germline CDR1 reads MNHEY; CDR2 reads SVGEGT. V was pared by 2 bases and J by 0 bases, with 16 bases between. The CDR3 consists of 18 residues. The CDR3 DNA sequence: TGTGCCAGCAGTTACCGACTTTATTACGCTACGAACACCGGGGAGCTGTTTTTT. This gives the protein CASSYRLYYATNTGELFF.

The rearrangement uses TRBV11-3 and TRBJ2-1, with a weak D call TRBD2 (6 bases). The germline V gene has CDR1 SGHNT and CDR2 YENEEA. This CDR3 comprises 16 residues. V gave up 5 bases and J gave up 6 bases, with 20 bases separating them. The CDR3 DNA is TGTGCCAGCAGCCCTACTCCGGGTGGCGGGATCAATGAGCAGTTCTTC. It translates to CASSPTPGGGINEQFF.

This clonotype was recorded at least ten times. V and J are TRBV6-4 and TRBJ2-4; a weak D match, TRBD1 (7 bases). This CDR3 spans 13 amino acids. Germline CDR1 and CDR2: MRHNA and SNTAGT. V was cut by 5 bases and J by 10 bases, with 15 bases left in between. CDR3 nucleotide sequence: TGTGCCAGCAGTTTAGACAGGGCGGGGATTCAGTACTTC. Translating gives CASSLDRAGIQYF.

The chain combines TRBV6-5 with TRBJ2-7; D perhaps matches TRBD1 (6 bases). The germline CDR1 and CDR2 sequences are MNHEY and SVGAGI. With 8 bases removed from V and 2 bases from J, the gap between germline ends came to 10 bases. The CDR3 extends over 12 amino acids. The CDR3 is CASARDTYEQYF. The CDR3, as DNA: TGTGCCAGCGCCCGGGACACCTACGAGCAGTACTTC.

V gene TRBV2 combines with J gene TRBJ2-1, with a weak D call TRBD2 (6 bases). Germline CDR1 and CDR2: SNHLY and FYNNEI. The CDR3 runs to 13 residues. V was pared by 6 bases and J by 6 bases, with 12 bases between. In DNA form, the CDR3 reads TGTGCCAGCAGACTAGCCGAGGGCAATGAGCAGTTCTTC. It specifies CASRLAEGNEQFF.

This clonotype was counted between two and nine times. The chain combines TRBV12-3 or TRBV12-4 with TRBJ2-2; D gene ambiguous. This CDR3 contains 13 residues. Trimming stripped 3 bases from V and 6 bases from J, with 8 bases between. CDR3 region: CASSFRKAGELFF. Here the CDR3 DNA reads TGTGCCAGCAGTTTTAGGAAGGCCGGGGAGCTGTTTTTT.

This clonotype has ten or more counts. The chain combines TRBV20-1 with TRBJ1-4; 7 positions agree with TRBD1. J lost 8 bases, V lost 6 bases, and 12 bases had no gene match. CDR3 length: 14 residues. Germline assignment: CDR1 DFQATT and CDR2 SNEGSKA (reference sequence). This CDR3 reads CSATHRGGNEKLFF. The CDR3 coding sequence is TGCAGTGCCACCCACAGGGGTGGCAACGAAAAACTGTTTTTT.

This clonotype came up a few times. CDR3 nucleotides: TGTGCCAGCAGTATCCTTTGGGACAGGGGCCCCTACGAGCAGTACTTC. Its protein is CASSILWDRGPYEQYF. The V call is TRBV27, the J call TRBJ2-7; TRBD1 matches at 10 bases. Per the germline V gene, CDR1 is MNHEY and CDR2 is SMNVEV (reference sequence). V lost 5 bases to trimming and J lost 2 bases; unmatched junction nucleotides: 9. CDR3 size: 16 residues.

This clonotype has a count of ten or more. J is TRBJ1-2 and V is TRBV24-1; 10 bases fit TRBD1. The CDR3 has 13 amino acids. The V gene end was trimmed by 12 bases and the J gene end by 8 bases; junction bases not matched to a gene: 11. Germline loops: CDR1 KGHDR, CDR2 SFDVKD. The CDR3 reads CAAEDRGLGGYTF. The CDR3 coding sequence is TGTGCCGCCGAAGACAGGGGGCTAGGGGGCTACACCTTC.

The sample holds many counts of this clonotype. The gene calls are TRBV27 and TRBJ2-7, with D unresolved. The V gene's germline CDR1 is MNHEY and CDR2 SMNVEV (reference sequence). V lost 0 bases and J lost 3, with 6 bases in between. The CDR3 is made up of 13 amino acids. The CDR3 bases are TGTGCCAGCAGTTTATCAGCCAGCTACGAGCAGTACTTC. Translated: CASSLSASYEQYF.

J is TRBJ1-2 and V is TRBV20-1; 7 bases line up with TRBD1. Germline assignment: CDR1 DFQATT and CDR2 SNEGSKA (reference sequence). The CDR3 loop spans 13 amino acids. Unmatched junction bases numbered 4, after V lost 5 bases and J lost 1 base. Here the CDR3 reads CSARDSINYGYTF. The CDR3 nucleotides read TGCAGTGCTCGGGACAGCATTAACTATGGCTACACCTTC.

The chain couples TRBV14 to TRBJ2-7; D unresolved. Per germline, CDR1 SGHDN and CDR2 FVKESK. Trimming pared 0 bases from V and 4 bases from J, leaving 4 bases between. This CDR3 comprises 12 residues. The CDR3 DNA follows: TGTGCCAGCAGCCAAGATAAATACGAGCAGTACTTC. Protein: CASSQDKYEQYF.

This clonotype appeared many times. The V call is TRBV10-3, the J call TRBJ1-2, with D hard to call. Trimming left V 3 bases short and J 7 bases short, with 9 bases between. The germline gives CDR1 ENHRY, CDR2 SYGVKD. This CDR3 region has 12 residues. The CDR3 is CAISDLRAGYTF. The CDR3 region has the DNA TGTGCCATCAGTGACTTAAGGGCTGGCTACACCTTC.

This rearrangement joins TRBV24-1 to TRBJ2-2; D remains ambiguous. This CDR3 has 17 residues. Deletions cut 1 base from V and 0 bases from J, with 11 bases between. Germline lookup yields CDR1 KGHDR and CDR2 SFDVKD. The CDR3, as DNA: TGTGCCACCAGTGATTTCGTCCTAAAAACGAACACCGGGGAGCTGTTTTTT. Amino acids: CATSDFVLKTNTGELFF.

This clonotype was recorded a few times. V usage is TRBV14 and J usage is TRBJ2-2; TRBD1 matches at 7 bases. This CDR3 is built from 18 residues. Germline values: CDR1 SGHDN, CDR2 FVKESK. V was pared by 2 bases and J by 0 bases, with 9 bases of the junction left unmatched. CDR3 residues: CASSQRRGQNANTGELFF. CDR3 nucleotides: TGTGCCAGCAGCCAACGAAGGGGGCAGAACGCGAACACCGGGGAGCTGTTTTTT.

This clonotype was recorded many times. The CDR3 here is CASRTPGGADEKLFF. In DNA form, the CDR3 reads TGCGCCAGCAGAACCCCAGGGGGCGCGGATGAAAAACTGTTTTTT. The rearrangement uses TRBV5-1 and TRBJ1-4, with 8 positions matching TRBD1. After removal of 5 bases from V and 6 bases from J, the junction contained 9 bases not matched to a gene. This CDR3 has 15 amino acids. Germline V lookup: CDR1 SGHRS, CDR2 YFSETQ.

This clonotype showed up many times. Because the CDR3's place on the DNA is in doubt, the DNA is left out and the CDR3 is given as listed by TCRdb. This chain connects TRBV25-1 to TRBJ2-5; the table calls TRBD2, which could not be checked here. The germline V gene has CDR1 MGHDK and CDR2 SYGVNS. The CDR3 is 16 residues long, counting both termini. The CDR3 spells CASGYHSGSFLETQYF.

This clonotype appeared a few times. Given a much more abundant clone one base away, this may be a read error. This chain uses TRBV7-6 with TRBJ1-1; D not certain. Per the germline V gene, CDR1 is SGHVS and CDR2 is FNYEAQ. The CDR3 has 13 residues. V was shortened by 0 bases and J by 7 bases, with 9 bases between the two germline ends. Written as DNA, the CDR3 is TGTGCCAGCAGCTTAGCGGGGAGGGATGAAGCTTTCTTT. Its translation is CASSLAGRDEAFF.

The chain employs TRBV5-1 and TRBJ2-7, with 7 bases that match TRBD1. The ends lost 6 bases at V and 5 bases at J; junction bases unmatched: 11. Germline V CDR1 and CDR2: SGHRS, YFSETQ. This CDR3 comprises 14 residues. The CDR3 region has the DNA TGCGCCAGCACCCACAGGGGCCTTGAAGACGAGCAGTACTTC. It codes for CASTHRGLEDEQYF.

Many counts were recorded for this clonotype. The chain uses TRBV18 and TRBJ2-7; TRBD1 aligns across 11 bases. CDR3 length equals 15 residues. Trimming removed 3 bases from V and 2 bases from J; junction bases left unmatched: 3. Looked up from germline, CDR1 is KGHSH and CDR2 is LQKENI. CDR3 coding DNA: TGTGCCAGCTCACCCATGGACAGGGGGCCCTACGAGCAGTACTTC. Amino acids: CASSPMDRGPYEQYF. Based on the CDR3 plus reference TRBV18 and TRBJ2-7, the full variable domain is NAGVMQNPRHLVRRRGQEARLRCSPMKGHSHVYWYRQLPEEGLKFMVYLQKENIIDESGMPKERFSAEFPKEGPSILRIQQVVRGDSAAYFCASSPMDRGPYEQYFGPGTRLTVT.